The present T cell receptor (beta chain) was sequenced within a study of low-dose radiotherapy and immunotherapy resistance in tumors. First-strand cDNA used TRAV- and TRBV-specific primers, covering alpha and beta chains. A roughly 20-cycle PCR with a constant-region primer and V-primer adapter amplified TCRs. TCRdb re-called the reads through MiXCR, storing one row per CDR3 protein. This table holds 85,000 to 100,000 distinct CDR3 sequences, 9% to 9.5% found once. This clonotype was recorded at least ten times. Time point meaning: before trial treatment. Nivolumab, ipilimumab, aspirin, low-dose cyclophosphamide and low-dose radiotherapy were all administered to the donors. With 7 bases clipped from V and 6 bases from J, the junction kept 10 bases outside the gene matches. From germline, CDR1 is MNHEY and CDR2 SVGEGT. The CDR3 loop spans 15 amino acids.

The source was PBMCs, collected before treatment. The sequence derives from a male donor with prostate cancer. The gene calls are TRBV6-2 or TRBV6-3 and TRBJ2-1; the match to TRBD1 covers 9 bases. As DNA, the CDR3 is TGTGCCAGCAATCCGGGACAGGGATGGAGCAATGAGCAGTTCTTC. Translated: CASNPGQGWSNEQFF.